The 7 T cell receptor beta chains below come from one sample, sequenced in a study of lymphopenia after photon versus proton radiotherapy. The table came from immunoSEQ multiplex PCR; TCRdb's copy has only in-frame clones and leaves some out. This table has about 68,000 clones, around 90% appearing once. The sequencing used peripheral blood, collected from a patient treated with photon-based radiotherapy. These receptors originate from a woman in her sixties or seventies with pancreatic cancer.

V gene TRBV7-2 combines with J gene TRBJ1-2, with a weak D call TRBD1 (5 bases). The CDR3 runs 12 residues. Trimming left V 5 bases short and J 11 bases short, with 15 bases between. CDR1 is SGHTA, CDR2 FQGNSA, per germline. In nucleotides, the CDR3 is TGTGCCAGCAGCGATACCTCCAGGGTGTACACCTTC. Amino acids: CASSDTSRVYTF.

The rearrangement uses TRBV21-1 and TRBJ2-3; the D segment call TRBD2 is taken from the table without a DNA check. TRBV21-1 is labeled a pseudogene. This CDR3 is 17 amino acids long. CDR3 sequence (DNA): TGTGCCAGCAGCAGTTTCCGGACTAGCGGGAGCACAGATACGCAGTATTTT. Translating gives CASSSFRTSGSTDTQYF.

The chain combines TRBV9 with TRBJ2-3; D is possibly TRBD2 (6 bases). CDR1 is SGDLS, CDR2 YYNGEE, per germline. The germline V and J ends were trimmed by 1 base and 8 bases, with 20 bases remaining between them. This CDR3 comprises 16 residues. The CDR3 nucleotides are TGTGCCAGCAGCGTAACCGGGAGCCTTCAAGGAGGTACGCAGTATTTT. Amino acid sequence: CASSVTGSLQGGTQYF.

This clone was detected once. The chain employs TRBV19 and TRBJ1-1, with TRBD1 matching over 7 bases. Germline V CDR1 and CDR2: LNHDA, SQIVND (reference sequence). There are 18 residues in the CDR3. The J segment lost 1 base and the V segment lost 3 bases, leaving 14 bases of the junction unmatched. This CDR3 is CASSIEEGAVWENTEAFF. In DNA form, the CDR3 reads TGTGCCAGTAGTATCGAAGAGGGGGCTGTTTGGGAGAACACTGAAGCTTTCTTT.

The V gene is TRBV27, the J gene TRBJ1-4; perhaps TRBD1 as D (5 bases). Deletions cut 5 bases from V and 10 bases from J, with 14 bases between. The CDR3 has 13 amino acids. Germline values: CDR1 MNHEY, CDR2 SMNVEV (reference sequence). The CDR3 DNA follows: TGTGCCAGCAGTCCCTTTCAGGGTGCAAAACTGTTTTTT. Translating it yields CASSPFQGAKLFF.

The rearrangement uses TRBV5-4 and TRBJ2-7; no clear D. Germline V gene lookup returns CDR1 SGHNT and CDR2 YYREEE (reference sequence). The V end was cut by 2 bases, the J end by 10 bases, with 7 bases between. The CDR3 is 10 amino acids. As DNA, the CDR3 is TGTGCCAGCAGCTTTTGGGTTCAGTACTTC. Its protein is CASSFWVQYF. The variable domain in full, completed from reference TRBV5-4 and TRBJ2-7, reads ETGVTQSPTHLIKTRGQQVTLRCSSQSGHNTVSWYQQALGQGPQFIFQYYREEENGRGNFPPRFSGLQFPNYSSELNVNALELDDSALYLCASSFWVQYFGPGTRLTVT.

V is TRBV5-5 and J is TRBJ2-3, with 10 bases identical to TRBD2. The germline V gene has CDR1 SGHKS and CDR2 YYEKEE (reference sequence). V was pared by 5 bases and J by 0 bases, with 9 bases of the junction left unmatched. This CDR3 is 17 amino acids long. Written as DNA, the CDR3 is TGTGCCAGCAGTGGGTCGACTAGCGGGCAGAGCACAGATACGCAGTATTTT. It is translated as CASSGSTSGQSTDTQYF.